This TCR beta chain was identified during a study of cytomegalovirus exposure and HLA in healthy donors. In its sample, this clone was seen a few times. PCR involved 60 Vbeta and 13 Jbeta primers. TCRdb's copy holds only in-frame clones and misses some; the assay was immunoSEQ multiplex PCR. The data contain some 150,000 clones, roughly 80% of them seen just once; the ten biggest clones take up about 3%. The donors, nominally healthy at sampling, likely had unrecorded immune exposures. The receptor was derived from a man aged 35 to 55 in good health and CMV-seronegative. The sequenced sample consisted of PBMCs.

CDR3 loop: CASSYKPREYGYTF. As DNA, the CDR3 is TGTGCCAGCAGTTACAAACCCCGGGAGTATGGCTACACCTTC. The V and J genes are TRBV27 and TRBJ1-2; D is undetermined. Trimming shortened V by 4 bases and J by 5 bases, and 14 bases separated the two germline ends. Germline-derived CDR1 and CDR2 are MNHEY and SMNVEV (reference sequence). This CDR3 is built from 14 residues.